A selection of T cell receptor beta chains follows, all from one sample in a study of cytomegalovirus exposure and HLA in healthy donors. Profiling relied on immunoSEQ multiplex PCR, and the TCRdb table lists in-frame clones only, not all of them. The sample lists 180,000 or so clones; 80% to 90% were seen once. Sample: PBMCs. All receptors derive from a woman younger than 30 in good health and CMV-seronegative. Each CDR3 is given with its conserved first and last residue. Each record gives: D gene, V gene, J gene, clone size, CDR3 DNA, CDR3 protein. A D gene is named only where the DNA matches it firmly. Size values are once, few and many counts, or a class for expanded clones, and some rows have none.

d_gene: TRBD1; v_gene: TRBV19; j_gene: TRBJ1-1; abundance: NA; CDR3nt: TGTGCCAGTAGCCAAGGGACAGATAACACTGAAGCTTTCTTT; CDR3aa: CASSQGTDNTEAFF
d_gene: NA; v_gene: TRBV2; j_gene: TRBJ2-3; abundance: NA; CDR3nt: TGTGCCAGCAGTGAAGCACCGTCGGGAGAGACAGATACGCAGTATTTT; CDR3aa: CASSEAPSGETDTQYF
d_gene: TRBD1; v_gene: TRBV4-3; j_gene: TRBJ2-7; abundance: NA; CDR3nt: TGCGCCAGCAGTAGGGACAGGTGGATAGACGAGCAGTACTTC; CDR3aa: CASSRDRWIDEQYF
d_gene: NA; v_gene: TRBV11-2; j_gene: TRBJ2-4; abundance: NA; CDR3nt: TGTGCCAGCAGCTCCCACATAGCGACACTAGCCAAAAACATTCAGTACTTC; CDR3aa: CASSSHIATLAKNIQYF
d_gene: NA; v_gene: TRBV18; j_gene: TRBJ1-2; abundance: NA; CDR3nt: TGTGCCAGCTCAACTACGACAGACCTGAACTATGGCTACACCTTC; CDR3aa: CASSTTTDLNYGYTF
d_gene: NA; v_gene: TRBV6-5; j_gene: TRBJ1-2; abundance: NA; CDR3nt: TGTGCCAGCATCACCCCGGGGGGCTATGGCTACACCTTC; CDR3aa: CASITPGGYGYTF
d_gene: NA; v_gene: TRBV27; j_gene: TRBJ2-5; abundance: NA; CDR3nt: TGTGCCAGCAGTCCAGACACACAAGAGACCCAGTACTTC; CDR3aa: CASSPDTQETQYF
d_gene: NA; v_gene: TRBV2; j_gene: TRBJ1-1; abundance: once; CDR3nt: TGTGCCAGCAGTCCACAGGGTTGGACTGAAGCTTTCTTT; CDR3aa: CASSPQGWTEAFF
d_gene: TRBD2; v_gene: TRBV15; j_gene: TRBJ2-1; abundance: NA; CDR3nt: TGTGCCACCAGCAGGGCGGGAGGACCCTACAATGAGCAGTTCTTC; CDR3aa: CATSRAGGPYNEQFF
d_gene: NA; v_gene: TRBV5-1; j_gene: TRBJ1-2; abundance: NA; CDR3nt: TGCGCCAGCAGCCCGGGAGCCTCTAACTATGGCTACACCTTC; CDR3aa: CASSPGASNYGYTF
d_gene: NA; v_gene: TRBV5-1; j_gene: TRBJ2-7; abundance: NA; CDR3nt: TGCGCCAGCAGTTACGACAGATCCTACGAGCAGTACTTC; CDR3aa: CASSYDRSYEQYF
d_gene: TRBD2; v_gene: TRBV9; j_gene: TRBJ2-2; abundance: NA; CDR3nt: TGTGCCAGCAGCGTAGATGGTAGAAGGGCGGGAGACACCGGGGAGCTGTTTTTT; CDR3aa: CASSVDGRRAGDTGELFF
d_gene: TRBD1; v_gene: TRBV28; j_gene: TRBJ2-7; abundance: NA; CDR3nt: TGTGCCACCACAGGGGGCGCGAACTACGAGCAGTACTTC; CDR3aa: CATTGGANYEQYF
d_gene: NA; v_gene: TRBV15; j_gene: TRBJ1-2; abundance: NA; CDR3nt: TGTGCCACCAGCAGAGATGGCCCCACCTATGGCTACACCTTC; CDR3aa: CATSRDGPTYGYTF
d_gene: NA; v_gene: TRBV11-2; j_gene: TRBJ1-5; abundance: once; CDR3nt: TGTGCCAGCAGCAGGGGTCGCAATCAGCCCCAGCATTTT; CDR3aa: CASSRGRNQPQHF
d_gene: NA; v_gene: TRBV27; j_gene: TRBJ1-4; abundance: NA; CDR3nt: TGTGCCAGCAGGGTTGGTCAGACAACTAATGAAAAACTGTTTTTT; CDR3aa: CASRVGQTTNEKLFF
d_gene: TRBD1; v_gene: TRBV28; j_gene: TRBJ2-7; abundance: NA; CDR3nt: TGTGCCAGCAGTTTATGGGGGACAGTCTCCTACGAGCAGTACTTC; CDR3aa: CASSLWGTVSYEQYF
d_gene: TRBD1; v_gene: TRBV18; j_gene: TRBJ2-5; abundance: once; CDR3nt: TGTGCCAGCTCACCAGGGACAGGGGAGACCCAGTACTTC; CDR3aa: CASSPGTGETQYF
d_gene: NA; v_gene: TRBV7-6; j_gene: TRBJ1-1; abundance: NA; CDR3nt: TGTGCCAGCAGCTCCAATCAGAACACTGAAGCTTTCTTT; CDR3aa: CASSSNQNTEAFF
d_gene: NA; v_gene: TRBV19; j_gene: TRBJ2-7; abundance: NA; CDR3nt: TGTGCCAGTAGTATAACAGGAGGGGCCTACGAGCAGTACTTC; CDR3aa: CASSITGGAYEQYF
d_gene: TRBD2; v_gene: TRBV10-3; j_gene: TRBJ2-3; abundance: NA; CDR3nt: TGTGCCATCAGTGAGCCGGGAGGGCGGCGCACAGATACGCAGTATTTT; CDR3aa: CAISEPGGRRTDTQYF
d_gene: NA; v_gene: TRBV5-1; j_gene: TRBJ1-1; abundance: NA; CDR3nt: TGCGCCAGCAGCTCCCCGACAGAAAACACTGAAGCTTTCTTT; CDR3aa: CASSSPTENTEAFF
d_gene: NA; v_gene: TRBV28; j_gene: TRBJ2-1; abundance: NA; CDR3nt: TGTGCCAGCAGCCCCGGGACTCGGGGCCACAATGAGCAGTTCTTC; CDR3aa: CASSPGTRGHNEQFF
d_gene: NA; v_gene: TRBV6-5; j_gene: TRBJ1-1; abundance: few; CDR3nt: TGTGCCAGCAGTTACTCGGTACAGACGAACACTGAAGCTTTCTTT; CDR3aa: CASSYSVQTNTEAFF
d_gene: TRBD1; v_gene: TRBV6-5; j_gene: TRBJ2-7; abundance: NA; CDR3nt: TGTGCCAGCAGCAGAGAGGCGGGACAGGGATTCGAGCAGTACTTC; CDR3aa: CASSREAGQGFEQYF
d_gene: TRBD1; v_gene: TRBV5-5; j_gene: TRBJ1-1; abundance: NA; CDR3nt: TGTGCCAGCAGCTTGAAAGGCAGGGGGCAGGAAGCTTTCTTT; CDR3aa: CASSLKGRGQEAFF
d_gene: NA; v_gene: TRBV28; j_gene: TRBJ1-2; abundance: NA; CDR3nt: TGTGCCAGCAGCTCCGGGGGGGGGAAGATACTTGACTATGGCTACACCTTC; CDR3aa: CASSSGGGKILDYGYTF
d_gene: TRBD1; v_gene: TRBV6-4; j_gene: TRBJ2-1; abundance: few; CDR3nt: TGTGCCAGCAGTGACTCGGACAGGAATGAGCAGTTCTTC; CDR3aa: CASSDSDRNEQFF
d_gene: NA; v_gene: TRBV2; j_gene: TRBJ2-7; abundance: NA; CDR3nt: TGTGCCAGCAGCGGGATTCTGGAGGGTGGCGAGCAGTACTTC; CDR3aa: CASSGILEGGEQYF
d_gene: TRBD2; v_gene: TRBV15; j_gene: TRBJ2-7; abundance: NA; CDR3nt: TGTGCCACCAGCAGAGGACTAGCGGGAGGCCACTACGAGCAGTACTTC; CDR3aa: CATSRGLAGGHYEQYF
d_gene: NA; v_gene: TRBV28; j_gene: TRBJ2-7; abundance: once; CDR3nt: TGTGCCAGCAGTTTGTTACAGGGAGCCTACGAGCAGTACTTC; CDR3aa: CASSLLQGAYEQYF
d_gene: NA; v_gene: TRBV6-5; j_gene: TRBJ2-2; abundance: NA; CDR3nt: TGTGCCAGCAGTAGAGGCACGATCACCGGGGAGCTGTTTTTT; CDR3aa: CASSRGTITGELFF
d_gene: TRBD1; v_gene: TRBV14; j_gene: TRBJ1-2; abundance: NA; CDR3nt: TGTGCCAGCAGCTCAAACAGGGACAGGGATCACTATGGCTACACCTTC; CDR3aa: CASSSNRDRDHYGYTF
d_gene: TRBD1; v_gene: TRBV28; j_gene: TRBJ1-5; abundance: NA; CDR3nt: TGTGCCAGCATCCCCGGACAGGGGAGGCAGCCCCAGCATTTT; CDR3aa: CASIPGQGRQPQHF
d_gene: TRBD1; v_gene: TRBV6-1; j_gene: TRBJ2-5; abundance: once; CDR3nt: TGTGCCAGCAGGGCGACAGGGTGGGAGACCCAGTACTTC; CDR3aa: CASRATGWETQYF
d_gene: TRBD1; v_gene: TRBV9; j_gene: TRBJ1-2; abundance: NA; CDR3nt: TGTGCCAGCAGTGCCGGACAGGGGACAAGAGGCTACACCTTC; CDR3aa: CASSAGQGTRGYTF
d_gene: TRBD2; v_gene: TRBV19; j_gene: TRBJ2-2; abundance: NA; CDR3nt: TGTGCCAGTAAAAGGACTAGCTTTCCGTGGGGCGGGGAGCTGTTTTTT; CDR3aa: CASKRTSFPWGGELFF
d_gene: NA; v_gene: TRBV5-6; j_gene: TRBJ1-4; abundance: NA; CDR3nt: TGTGCCAGCAGCGATGGGACAAGTGAAAAACTGTTTTTT; CDR3aa: CASSDGTSEKLFF
d_gene: NA; v_gene: TRBV18; j_gene: TRBJ2-5; abundance: once; CDR3nt: TGTGCCAGCTCACCAGGGGCAGGAAACCAAGAGACCCAGTACTTC; CDR3aa: CASSPGAGNQETQYF
d_gene: TRBD1; v_gene: TRBV2; j_gene: TRBJ2-6; abundance: NA; CDR3nt: TGTGCCAGCAGTGGTCAGCAGGGGGTGCCTGGGGCCAACGTCCTGACTTTC; CDR3aa: CASSGQQGVPGANVLTF
d_gene: TRBD1; v_gene: TRBV27; j_gene: TRBJ1-2; abundance: NA; CDR3nt: TGTGCCAGCAGTACTACGACAGGGTACTATGGCTACACCTTC; CDR3aa: CASSTTTGYYGYTF
d_gene: NA; v_gene: TRBV4-2; j_gene: TRBJ1-3; abundance: NA; CDR3nt: TGTGCCAGCAGCCGGTCCTCGGGGGGGTCTGGAAACACCATATATTTT; CDR3aa: CASSRSSGGSGNTIYF
d_gene: NA; v_gene: TRBV30; j_gene: TRBJ2-4; abundance: NA; CDR3nt: TGTGCCTGGAGTGTACTCCAGGGGAGGGACATTCAGTACTTC; CDR3aa: CAWSVLQGRDIQYF
d_gene: TRBD1; v_gene: TRBV28; j_gene: TRBJ1-1; abundance: NA; CDR3nt: TGTGCCAGCAGTTACCAAGGGGGCGTCAGGGCTGAAGCTTTCTTT; CDR3aa: CASSYQGGVRAEAFF